The subject of this entry is one TCR beta chain. This sample is drawn from a study of blood T cell repertoires in COVID-19. Some clones are missing from TCRdb's copy, which holds only in-frame ones; the method was immunoSEQ multiplex PCR. The sample has about 160,000 clones; almost 85% are singletons. Germline assignment: CDR1 KGHSH and CDR2 LQKENI. This CDR3 has 15 amino acids. Trimming cost V 3 bases and J 2 bases, with 13 bases left between them. The chain recombines TRBV18 with TRBJ2-5, with TRBD2 as a possible D gene (5 bases). Specimen: peripheral blood. The TCR was taken from a man in his forties who had recovered from COVID-19. The chain's CDR3 is CASSPLGLAQETQYF. In DNA form, the CDR3 reads TGTGCCAGCTCACCCCTCGGACTGGCGCAAGAGACCCAGTACTTC.